The 5 T cell receptor beta chains given below trace back to one sample, sequenced in a study of sequential checkpoint blockade in melanoma. TCRdb's table, derived via immunoSEQ multiplex PCR, lists solely in-frame clones and lacks some. The table lists around 6,000 clones, around 21% of them singletons. Treatment given: randomized to nivolumab then ipilimumab (arm A) or the reverse (arm B). Sequencing was performed on tumor tissue (inferred from file names), taken from a patient given nivolumab and ipilimumab in sequence. The receptor source for this set is a human donor with melanoma.

This clone was seen a few times. The V and J genes are TRBV11-3 and TRBJ2-7; D gene unclear. V was pared by 2 bases and J by 1 base, with 12 bases between. CDR3 length: 15 amino acids. The germline V gene encodes CDR1 SGHNT and CDR2 YENEEA. CDR3 coding DNA: TGTGCCAGCAGCTTATGGGCAGGCCAGTCCTACGAGCAGTACTTC. Encoded protein: CASSLWAGQSYEQYF.

This clone was detected many times. The chain has TRBV11-3 and TRBJ2-2; maybe TRBD1 (5 bases). The CDR3 loop spans 15 amino acids. The germline gives CDR1 SGHNT, CDR2 YENEEA. The V gene lost 3 bases and the J gene lost 1 base, with 9 bases spanning the gap. This CDR3 reads CASSFSTGNTGELFF. The CDR3 region has the DNA TGTGCCAGCAGCTTCTCCACAGGGAACACCGGGGAGCTGTTTTTT.

Written as DNA, the CDR3 is TGCGCCAGCAGTGATTCGGGACTAGCGGGGGAGGAGCAGTTCTTC. It is translated as CASSDSGLAGEEQFF. This sequence joins TRBV10-2 and TRBJ2-1; 14 bases agree with TRBD2. With V trimmed by 3 bases and J by 10 bases, 5 bases remained unmatched. The CDR3 consists of 15 residues. Germline V CDR1 and CDR2: WSHSY, SAAADI.

The rearrangement joins TRBV9 to TRBJ2-2, with unresolved D. The V end was cut by 4 bases, the J end by 0 bases, with 4 bases between. CDR1 is SGDLS, CDR2 YYNGEE, per germline. The CDR3 consists of 13 residues. Written as DNA, the CDR3 is TGTGCCAGCAGCCCCTCGAACACCGGGGAGCTGTTTTTT. This codes for CASSPSNTGELFF.

This clone is categorized as medium-sized (0.01 to 0.1%). The CDR3: CASRTGVNEQYF. The DNA for the CDR3 is TGTGCCAGCAGGACAGGGGTTAACGAGCAGTACTTC. The chain couples TRBV6-8 to TRBJ2-7, with 8 bases lining up with TRBD1. V lost 6 bases, J lost 5 bases, and 3 bases stayed unmatched. This CDR3 is 12 amino acids long. Looked up from germline, CDR1 is MNHGY and CDR2 is SAAAGT.